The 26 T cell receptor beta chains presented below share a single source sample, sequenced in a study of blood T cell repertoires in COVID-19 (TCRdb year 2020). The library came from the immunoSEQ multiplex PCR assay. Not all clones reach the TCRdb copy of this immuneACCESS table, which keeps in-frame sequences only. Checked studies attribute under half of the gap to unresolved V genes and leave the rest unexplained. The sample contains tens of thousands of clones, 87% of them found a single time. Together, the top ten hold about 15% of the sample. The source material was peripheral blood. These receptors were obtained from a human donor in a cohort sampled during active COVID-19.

CDR3 DNA sequence: TGCGCCAGCAGTGGGACGGGAGGGACTGAAGCTTTCTTT. It translates to CASSGTGGTEAFF. The rearrangement links TRBV10-2 to TRBJ1-1; D remains ambiguous. Germline values: CDR1 WSHSY, CDR2 SAAADI. Trimming pared 4 bases from V and 5 bases from J, leaving 11 bases between. This CDR3 region has 13 residues.

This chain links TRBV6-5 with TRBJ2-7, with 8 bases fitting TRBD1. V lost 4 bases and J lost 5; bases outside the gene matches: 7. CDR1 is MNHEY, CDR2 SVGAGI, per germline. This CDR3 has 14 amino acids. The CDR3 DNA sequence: TGTGCCAGCAGTTTACGGACAGGGAAGGACGAGCAGTACTTC. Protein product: CASSLRTGKDEQYF.

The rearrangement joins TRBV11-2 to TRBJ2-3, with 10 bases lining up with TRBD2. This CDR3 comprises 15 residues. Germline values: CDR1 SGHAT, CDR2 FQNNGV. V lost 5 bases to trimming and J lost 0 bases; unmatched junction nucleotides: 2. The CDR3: CASSPAGGSTDTQYF. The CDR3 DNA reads TGTGCCAGCAGCCCAGCGGGAGGGAGCACAGATACGCAGTATTTT. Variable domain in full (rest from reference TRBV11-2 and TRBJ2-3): EAGVAQSPRYKIIEKRQSVAFWCNPISGHATLYWYQQILGQGPKLLIQFQNNGVVDDSQLPKDRFSAERLKGVDSTLKIQPAKLEDSAVYLCASSPAGGSTDTQYFGPGTRLTVL.

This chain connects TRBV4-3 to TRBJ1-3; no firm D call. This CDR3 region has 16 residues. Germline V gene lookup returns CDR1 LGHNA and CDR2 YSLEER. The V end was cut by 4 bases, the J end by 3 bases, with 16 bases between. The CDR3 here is CASSPSGDGVGNTIYF. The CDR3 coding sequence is TGCGCCAGCAGCCCCAGCGGTGACGGGGTTGGAAACACCATATATTTT.

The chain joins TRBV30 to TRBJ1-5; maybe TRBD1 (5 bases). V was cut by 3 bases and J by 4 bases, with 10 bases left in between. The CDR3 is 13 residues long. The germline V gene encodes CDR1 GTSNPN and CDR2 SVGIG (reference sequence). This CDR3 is CAWSRGENQPQHF. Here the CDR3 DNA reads TGTGCCTGGAGCCGGGGGGAGAATCAGCCCCAGCATTTT.

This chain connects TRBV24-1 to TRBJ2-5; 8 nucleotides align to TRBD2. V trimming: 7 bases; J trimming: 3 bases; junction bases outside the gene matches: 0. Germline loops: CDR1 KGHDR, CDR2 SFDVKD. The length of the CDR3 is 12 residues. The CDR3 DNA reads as TGTGCCACCAGGGGACTAGAAGAGACCCAGTACTTC. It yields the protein CATRGLEETQYF.

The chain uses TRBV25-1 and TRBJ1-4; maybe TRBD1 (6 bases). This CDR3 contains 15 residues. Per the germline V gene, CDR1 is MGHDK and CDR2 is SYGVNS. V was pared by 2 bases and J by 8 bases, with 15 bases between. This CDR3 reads CASSEPARGIEKLFF. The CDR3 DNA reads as TGTGCCAGCAGTGAACCGGCCAGGGGAATAGAAAAACTGTTTTTT. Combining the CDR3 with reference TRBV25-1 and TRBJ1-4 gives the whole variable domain EADIYQTPRYLVIGTGKKITLECSQTMGHDKMYWYQQDPGMELHLIHYSYGVNSTEKGDLSSESTVSRIRTEHFPLTLESARPSHTSQYLCASSEPARGIEKLFFGSGTQLSVL.

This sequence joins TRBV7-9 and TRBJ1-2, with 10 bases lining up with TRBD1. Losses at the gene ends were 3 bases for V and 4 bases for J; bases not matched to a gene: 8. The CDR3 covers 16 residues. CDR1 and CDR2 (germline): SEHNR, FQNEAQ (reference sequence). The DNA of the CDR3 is TGTGCCAGCAGCTTGGCTGGGACAGGGGTGGTCTATGGCTACACCTTC. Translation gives CASSLAGTGVVYGYTF.

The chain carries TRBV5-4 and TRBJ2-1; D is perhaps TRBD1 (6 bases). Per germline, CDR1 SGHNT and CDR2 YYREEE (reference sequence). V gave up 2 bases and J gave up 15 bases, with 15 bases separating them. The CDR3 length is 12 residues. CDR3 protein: CASSFGSIGGFF. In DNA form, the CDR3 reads TGTGCCAGCAGCTTCGGTAGCATAGGGGGGTTCTTC.

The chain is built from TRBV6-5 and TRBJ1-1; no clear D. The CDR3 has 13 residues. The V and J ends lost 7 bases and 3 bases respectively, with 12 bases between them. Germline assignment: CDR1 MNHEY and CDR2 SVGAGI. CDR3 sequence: CASTTGGDTEAFF. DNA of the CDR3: TGTGCCAGCACCACGGGCGGGGACACTGAAGCTTTCTTT.

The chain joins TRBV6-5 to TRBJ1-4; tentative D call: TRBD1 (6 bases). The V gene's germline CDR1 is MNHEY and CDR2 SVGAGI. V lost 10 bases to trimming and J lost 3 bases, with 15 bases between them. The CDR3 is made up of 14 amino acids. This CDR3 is CATKRRGSNEKLFF. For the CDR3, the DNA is TGTGCCACAAAGAGAAGGGGGTCTAATGAAAAACTGTTTTTT.

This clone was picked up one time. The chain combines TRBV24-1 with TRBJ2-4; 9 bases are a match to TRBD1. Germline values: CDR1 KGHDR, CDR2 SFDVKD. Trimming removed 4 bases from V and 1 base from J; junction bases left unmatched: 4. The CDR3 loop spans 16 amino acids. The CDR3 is CATSEDRGSAKNIQYF. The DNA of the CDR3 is TGTGCCACCAGTGAGGACAGGGGCTCGGCCAAAAACATTCAGTACTTC.

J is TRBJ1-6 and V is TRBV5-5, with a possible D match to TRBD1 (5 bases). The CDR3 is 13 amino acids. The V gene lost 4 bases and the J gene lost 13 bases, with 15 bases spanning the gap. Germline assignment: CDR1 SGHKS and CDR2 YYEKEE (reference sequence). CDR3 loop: CASSPSSGGPLHF. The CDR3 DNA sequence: TGTGCCAGCAGCCCGTCGTCGGGGGGGCCCCTCCACTTT.

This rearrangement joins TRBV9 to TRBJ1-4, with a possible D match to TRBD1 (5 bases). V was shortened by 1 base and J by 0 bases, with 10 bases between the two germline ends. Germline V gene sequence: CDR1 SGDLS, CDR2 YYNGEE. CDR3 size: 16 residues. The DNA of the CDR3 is TGTGCCAGCAGCGTAATGGGGGGGTCAACTAATGAAAAACTGTTTTTT. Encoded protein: CASSVMGGSTNEKLFF.

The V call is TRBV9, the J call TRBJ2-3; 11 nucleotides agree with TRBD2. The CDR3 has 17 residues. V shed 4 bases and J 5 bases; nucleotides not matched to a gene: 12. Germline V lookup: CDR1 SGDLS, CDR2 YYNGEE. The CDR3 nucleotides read TGTGCCAGCAGCCTCAATAGCGGGGGGGCTGGTCGAGATACGCAGTATTTT. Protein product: CASSLNSGGAGRDTQYF.

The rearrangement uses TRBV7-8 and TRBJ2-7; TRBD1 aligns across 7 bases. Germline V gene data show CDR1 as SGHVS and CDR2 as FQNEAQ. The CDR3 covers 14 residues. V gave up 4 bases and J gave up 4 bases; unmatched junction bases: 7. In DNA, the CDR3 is TGTGCCAGCAGCTCGCCCGGGACAGATTACGAGCAGTACTTC. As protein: CASSSPGTDYEQYF.

The CDR3 coding sequence is TGTGCCAGTAGTCCCGAACTAGCGGGAGGCGTCTACGAGCAGTACTTC. This encodes CASSPELAGGVYEQYF. The V call is TRBV19, the J call TRBJ2-7; 12 bases are shared with TRBD2. This CDR3 is built from 16 residues. CDR1 and CDR2 from the germline V gene are LNHDA and SQIVND (reference sequence). Germline trimming cut 5 bases from V and 3 bases from J; bases unmatched to any gene: 8. Complete variable domain (other parts from reference TRBV19 and TRBJ2-7): DGGITQSPKYLFRKEGQNVTLSCEQNLNHDAMYWYRQDPGQGLRLIYYSQIVNDFQKGDIAEGYSVSREKKESFPLTVTSAQKNPTAFYLCASSPELAGGVYEQYFGPGTRLTVT.

The CDR3 region is CASSQDLVAGGQEQYF. The CDR3 region has the DNA TGCGCCAGCAGCCAAGATCTTGTGGCAGGGGGCCAAGAGCAGTACTTC. The genes are TRBV4-3 and TRBJ2-7, with TRBD1 matching over 8 bases. Germline-derived CDR1 and CDR2 are LGHNA and YSLEER. CDR3 length equals 16 residues. V lost 0 bases and J lost 7; bases outside the gene matches: 11.

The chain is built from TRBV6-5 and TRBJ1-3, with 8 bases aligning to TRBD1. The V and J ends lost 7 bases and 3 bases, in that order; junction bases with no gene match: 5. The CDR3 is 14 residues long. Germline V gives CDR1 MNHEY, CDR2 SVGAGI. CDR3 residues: CASITGGGGNTIYF. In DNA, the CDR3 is TGTGCCAGCATTACAGGGGGTGGTGGAAACACCATATATTTT.

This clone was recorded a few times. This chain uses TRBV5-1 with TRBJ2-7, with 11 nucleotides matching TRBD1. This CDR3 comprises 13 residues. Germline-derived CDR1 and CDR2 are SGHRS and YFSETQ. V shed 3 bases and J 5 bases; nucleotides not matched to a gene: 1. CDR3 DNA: TGCGCCAGCAGCTGGACAGGGGGCAACGAGCAGTACTTC. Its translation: CASSWTGGNEQYF.

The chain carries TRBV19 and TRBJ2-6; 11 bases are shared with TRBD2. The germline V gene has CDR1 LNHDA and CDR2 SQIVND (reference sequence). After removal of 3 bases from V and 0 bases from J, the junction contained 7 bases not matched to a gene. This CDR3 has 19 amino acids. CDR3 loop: CASSIETSGEISGANVLTF. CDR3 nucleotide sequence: TGTGCCAGTAGTATCGAGACTAGCGGGGAGATCTCTGGGGCCAACGTCCTGACTTTC.

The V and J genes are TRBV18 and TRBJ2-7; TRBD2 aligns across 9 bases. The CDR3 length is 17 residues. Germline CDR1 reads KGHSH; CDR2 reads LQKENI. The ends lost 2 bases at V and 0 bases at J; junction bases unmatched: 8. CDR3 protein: CASSPLSTSGSSYEQYF. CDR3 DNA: TGTGCCAGCTCACCATTATCGACTAGCGGTAGCTCCTACGAGCAGTACTTC.

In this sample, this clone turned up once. The CDR3 loop is CASSPDSFEQYF. The CDR3 region has the DNA TGTGCCAGCTCACCGGACAGTTTCGAGCAGTACTTC. This chain connects TRBV18 to TRBJ2-7, with D possibly matching TRBD1 (6 bases). The CDR3 is 12 residues long. Per germline, CDR1 KGHSH and CDR2 LQKENI. V was pared by 3 bases and J by 6 bases, with 9 bases between.

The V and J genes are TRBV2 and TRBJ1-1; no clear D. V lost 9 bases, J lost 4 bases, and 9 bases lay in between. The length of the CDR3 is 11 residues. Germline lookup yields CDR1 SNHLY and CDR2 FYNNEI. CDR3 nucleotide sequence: TGTGCCAGTATGGAGGGCACTGAAGCTTTCTTT. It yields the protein CASMEGTEAFF.

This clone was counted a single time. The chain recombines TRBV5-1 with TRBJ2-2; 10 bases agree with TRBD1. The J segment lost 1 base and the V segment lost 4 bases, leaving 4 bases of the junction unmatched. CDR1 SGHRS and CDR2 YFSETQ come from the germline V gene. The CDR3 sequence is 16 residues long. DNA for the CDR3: TGCGCCAGCAGCCTCCGGGACAGGGGGAACACCGGGGAGCTGTTTTTT. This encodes CASSLRDRGNTGELFF.

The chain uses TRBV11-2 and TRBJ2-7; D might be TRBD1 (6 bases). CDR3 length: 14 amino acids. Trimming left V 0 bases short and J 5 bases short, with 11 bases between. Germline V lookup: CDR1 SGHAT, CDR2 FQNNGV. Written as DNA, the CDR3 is TGTGCCAGCAGCTTAGATCTGGGGGCCCACGAGCAGTACTTC. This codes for CASSLDLGAHEQYF. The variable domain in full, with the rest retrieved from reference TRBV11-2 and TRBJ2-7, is EAGVAQSPRYKIIEKRQSVAFWCNPISGHATLYWYQQILGQGPKLLIQFQNNGVVDDSQLPKDRFSAERLKGVDSTLKIQPAKLEDSAVYLCASSLDLGAHEQYFGPGTRLTVT.